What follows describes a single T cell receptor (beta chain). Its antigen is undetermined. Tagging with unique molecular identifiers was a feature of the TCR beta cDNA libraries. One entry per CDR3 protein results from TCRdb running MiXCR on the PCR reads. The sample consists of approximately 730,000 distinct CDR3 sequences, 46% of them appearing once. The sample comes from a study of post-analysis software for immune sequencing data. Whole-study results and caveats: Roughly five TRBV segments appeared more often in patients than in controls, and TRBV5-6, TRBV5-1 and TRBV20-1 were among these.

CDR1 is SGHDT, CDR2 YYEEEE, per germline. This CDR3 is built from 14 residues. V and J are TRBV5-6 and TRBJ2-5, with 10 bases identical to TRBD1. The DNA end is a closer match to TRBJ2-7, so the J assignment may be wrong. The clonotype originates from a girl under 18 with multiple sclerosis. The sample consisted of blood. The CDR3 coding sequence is TGTGCCAGCAGCTGGACAGGGGGGAACTACGAGCAGTACTTC. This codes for CASSWTGGNYEQYF.